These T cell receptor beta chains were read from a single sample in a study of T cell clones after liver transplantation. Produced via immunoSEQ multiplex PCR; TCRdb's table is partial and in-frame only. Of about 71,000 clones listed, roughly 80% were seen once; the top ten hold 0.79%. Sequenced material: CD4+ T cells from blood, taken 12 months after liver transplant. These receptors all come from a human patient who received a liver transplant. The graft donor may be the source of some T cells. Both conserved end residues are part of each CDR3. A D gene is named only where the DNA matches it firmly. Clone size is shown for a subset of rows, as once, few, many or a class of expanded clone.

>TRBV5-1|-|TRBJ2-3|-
TGCGCCAGCAGCTTTGTTTTAGCCTCCCCGGGCACAGATACGCAGTATTTT
CASSFVLASPGTDTQYF
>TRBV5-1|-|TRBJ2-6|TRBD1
TGCGCCAGCAGCTTCACCCGACAGGGGACCAGGGTAAGCTCTGGGGCCAACGTCCTGACTTTC
CASSFTRQGTRVSSGANVLTF
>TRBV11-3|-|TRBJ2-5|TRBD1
TGTGCCAGCAGCTTAGGCCCCGGGACAGGGGGCCCAGAGACCCAGTACTTC
CASSLGPGTGGPETQYF
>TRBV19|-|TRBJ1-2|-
TGTGCCAGGCCCCCCGGACACCCTAACTATGGCTACACCTTC
CARPPGHPNYGYTF
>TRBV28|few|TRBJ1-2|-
TGTGCCAGCAGCTATGGGGACCGGACCTCCTTC
CASSYGDRTSF
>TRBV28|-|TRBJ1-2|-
TGTGCCAGCAGCTCGAACTACCTCGGGGAAAGCTATGGCTACACCTTC
CASSSNYLGESYGYTF
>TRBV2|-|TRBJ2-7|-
TGTGCCAGCCGGCGGGGGCAGGGGGCTTACGAGCAGTACTTC
CASRRGQGAYEQYF
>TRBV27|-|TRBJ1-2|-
TGTGCCAGCAGCCCACAGAATAACTATGGCTACACCTTC
CASSPQNNYGYTF
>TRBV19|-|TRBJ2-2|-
TGTGCCAGTAGTGGCCGGTGGGACACCGGGGAGCTGTTTTTT
CASSGRWDTGELFF
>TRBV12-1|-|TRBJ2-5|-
TGTGCCAGCAGCTTTGCGGGCGAGCGGGAGGCCAGCGAAGAGACCCAGTACTTC
CASSFAGEREASEETQYF
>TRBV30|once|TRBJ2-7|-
TGTGCCTGGACCCCCGGGCTTGCCTACGAGCAGTACTTC
CAWTPGLAYEQYF
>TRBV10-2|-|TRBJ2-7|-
TGCGCCAGCAGTGAGGCAACTCCGCCAGGCGAGCAGTACTTC
CASSEATPPGEQYF
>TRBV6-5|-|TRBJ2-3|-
TGTGCCAGCAGCCCCTGGGGGGAGAGGGATACGCAGTATTTT
CASSPWGERDTQYF
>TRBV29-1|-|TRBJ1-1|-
TGCAGCGTCGACAGGTTCACTGAAGCTTTCTTT
CSVDRFTEAFF
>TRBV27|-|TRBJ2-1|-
TGTGCCAGCAGTTTATTGCGGTGGAGTTCGAGCTCCTACAATGAGCAGTTCTTC
CASSLLRWSSSSYNEQFF
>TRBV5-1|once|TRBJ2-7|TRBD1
TGCGCCAGCAGCTGGGGGACAGGGGGCACCTACGAGCAGTACTTC
CASSWGTGGTYEQYF
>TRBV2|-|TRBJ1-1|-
TGTGCCAGCAGCCGAGGACTGGGGGACACTGAAGCTTTCTTT
CASSRGLGDTEAFF
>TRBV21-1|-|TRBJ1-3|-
TGTGCCAGCAGCTCGGGGTCGGGACAGGGGCCTGGAAACACCATATATTTT
CASSSGSGQGPGNTIYF
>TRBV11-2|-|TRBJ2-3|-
TGTGCCAGCAGCTCCCTTAGTAGCACAGATACGCAGTATTTT
CASSSLSSTDTQYF
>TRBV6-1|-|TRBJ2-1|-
TGTGCCAGCAGGGGGGGGCTAGCAGTCAATGAGCAGTTCTTC
CASRGGLAVNEQFF
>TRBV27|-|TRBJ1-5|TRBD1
TGTGCCAGCAGTCCCCTCCGGGACAGTCGCAATCAGCCCCAGCATTTT
CASSPLRDSRNQPQHF
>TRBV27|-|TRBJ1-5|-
TGTGCCAGCAGTCCCTCCCTCGGGAGGGTTAATCAGCCCCAGCATTTT
CASSPSLGRVNQPQHF
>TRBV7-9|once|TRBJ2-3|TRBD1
TGTGCCAGCAGCTTTCCCGGGACAGGCGGGACAGATACGCAGTATTTT
CASSFPGTGGTDTQYF
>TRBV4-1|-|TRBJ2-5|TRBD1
TGCGCCAGCAGCCCCTGGGACAGCTTTACCACGAACCAAGAGACCCAGTACTTC
CASSPWDSFTTNQETQYF
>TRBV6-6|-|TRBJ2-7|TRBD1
TGTGCCAGCAGTTACTCGAGGACAGGGCCCTACGAGCAGTACTTC
CASSYSRTGPYEQYF
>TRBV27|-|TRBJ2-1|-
TGTGCCAGCCTCGCAGGAAGGGGGACCTACAATGAGCAGTTCTTC
CASLAGRGTYNEQFF
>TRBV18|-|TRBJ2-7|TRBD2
TGTGCCAGCTCCCCCGAACTAGCGAAGGGGACCGAGCAGTACTTC
CASSPELAKGTEQYF
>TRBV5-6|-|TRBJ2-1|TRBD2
TGTGCCAGCAGCTGGTTCGCCGGCGGGAGGGCCGCGTATGAGCAGTTCTTC
CASSWFAGGRAAYEQFF
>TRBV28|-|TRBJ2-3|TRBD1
TGTGCCAGCAGTTTAGGTAGGGGCAGGGGGCGAACAGATACGCAGTATTTT
CASSLGRGRGRTDTQYF
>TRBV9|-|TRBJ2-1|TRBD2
TGTGCCAGCAGCGTGACTAGCGGGACTTACAATGAGCAGTTCTTC
CASSVTSGTYNEQFF
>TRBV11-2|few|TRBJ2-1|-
TGTGCCAGCAGCCCCCCAAGAAAGGGCAATGAGCAGTTCTTC
CASSPPRKGNEQFF
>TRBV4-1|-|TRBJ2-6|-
TGCGCCAGCAGCCAAGACAGAGTTGGGGCAAACTCTGGGGCCAACGTCCTGACTTTC
CASSQDRVGANSGANVLTF
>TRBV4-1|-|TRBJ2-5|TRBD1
TGCGCCAGCAGCCCCGGGACAGGGCGAGAGACCCAGTACTTC
CASSPGTGRETQYF
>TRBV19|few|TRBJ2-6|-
TGTGCCAGTAAAGCGGGTATCTCTGGGGCCAACGTCCTGACTTTC
CASKAGISGANVLTF
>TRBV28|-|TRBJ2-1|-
TGTGCCAGCAGTCCGGCCCTCCCATATAATGAGCAGTTCTTC
CASSPALPYNEQFF
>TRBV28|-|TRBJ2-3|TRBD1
TGTGCCAGCAGTAAATATCAGCCGGGACAGGGGGCAAATACGCAGTATTTT
CASSKYQPGQGANTQYF
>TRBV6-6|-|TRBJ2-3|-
TGTGCCAGCAGGTCGACAGGCACAGATACGCAGTATTTT
CASRSTGTDTQYF
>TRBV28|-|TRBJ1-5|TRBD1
TGTGCCAGCAGGCGTACAGGGGTCGGCAATCAGCCCCAGCATTTT
CASRRTGVGNQPQHF
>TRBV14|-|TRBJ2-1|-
TGTGCCAGCAGCCAAGCTATGGGGCGGATGGGTGAGCAGTTCTTC
CASSQAMGRMGEQFF
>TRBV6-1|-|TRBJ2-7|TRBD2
TGTGCCAGCAGGACTAGCGGGAGGGTCGAGCAGTACTTC
CASRTSGRVEQYF
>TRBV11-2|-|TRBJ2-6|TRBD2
TGTGCCAGCAGCCCAGGACTAGCGGGCGACTCTGGGGCCAACGTCCTGACTTTC
CASSPGLAGDSGANVLTF
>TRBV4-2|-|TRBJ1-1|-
TGTGCCAGCAGCCAAGATCCCGAGATGAACACTGAAGCTTTCTTT
CASSQDPEMNTEAFF
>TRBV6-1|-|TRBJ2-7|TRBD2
TGTGCCAGCAGTTTTACCCGGGACTATAGGTACGAGCAGTACTTC
CASSFTRDYRYEQYF
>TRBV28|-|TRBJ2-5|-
TGTGCCAGCAGTTCGGGGGGCTATGGGGAGACCCAGTACTTC
CASSSGGYGETQYF
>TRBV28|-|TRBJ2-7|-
TGTGCCAGCAGTTTATTGGGGTACGAGCAGTACTTC
CASSLLGYEQYF
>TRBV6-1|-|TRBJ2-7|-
TGTGCCAGCAGGCGAACAGGGCGCGAGCAGTACTTC
CASRRTGREQYF
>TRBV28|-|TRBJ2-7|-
TGTGCCAGCAGCTCTAGCTCCTACGAGCAGTACTTC
CASSSSSYEQYF
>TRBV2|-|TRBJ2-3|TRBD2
TGTGCCAGCACTAGGACTAGCGGTCTAGGGACGCAGTATTTT
CASTRTSGLGTQYF
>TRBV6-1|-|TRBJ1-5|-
TGTGCCAGCAGTGAAGACTATAGGTTGGGGGGAAGTAAGCCCCAGCATTTT
CASSEDYRLGGSKPQHF
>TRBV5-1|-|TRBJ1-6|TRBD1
TGCGCCAGCAGCTTTTTAGGACAGGGCACCGGGGCCCTCCACTTT
CASSFLGQGTGALHF
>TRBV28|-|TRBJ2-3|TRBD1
TGTGCCAGCAGTCCCGGGACAGCCTCGTCAGATACGCAGTATTTT
CASSPGTASSDTQYF